In this sample, the clone carrying this T cell receptor (beta chain) turned up many times. Its antigen is unidentified. MiXCR, applied by TCRdb to the RACE reads, yields one record per CDR3 protein. Of about 82,000 distinct CDR3 sequences in the sample, approximately 12% were seen once. The sample originates from a study of human T cells and chemical hapten exposure. Background on the study: The patient population, which was mostly female, had alopecia areata, totalis or universalis. Findings and caveats of the study: TCRs at a frequency above 1 in 1000 stayed unchanged with DPC sensitization.

Time point described: patch test 1, 2 weeks after DPC sensitization. As for treatment: therapeutic diphenylcyclopropenone sensitization with weekly scalp DPC. Whole blood, unfractionated, served as the material for total RNA extraction. The source was whole blood, collected in connection with sensitization to the hapten diphenylcyclopropenone (DPC). This TCR came from a woman between 45 and 60 years old with alopecia areata. Some clones in this sample may be carry-over from other donors' samples.

CDR3 sequence (DNA): TGTGCCAGCAGCTTGGGGGACAGGAGTTCCTATGGCTACACCTTC. It codes for CASSLGDRSSYGYTF. The rearrangement links TRBV5-5 to TRBJ1-2, with 8 bases identical to TRBD1. There are 15 residues in the CDR3. V dropped 0 bases and J dropped 4; count of bases not matched to a gene: 5. Per germline, CDR1 SGHKS and CDR2 YYEKEE (reference sequence).